This TCR beta chain originates from a study of cytomegalovirus exposure and HLA in healthy donors. Primers: 60 Vbeta forward and 13 Jbeta reverse. Produced via immunoSEQ multiplex PCR; TCRdb's table is partial and in-frame only. This sample's table reports over 65,000 clones. The CDR3 extends over 14 amino acids. Germline lookup yields CDR1 LNHDA and CDR2 SQIVND (reference sequence). V was cut by 4 bases and J by 4 bases, with 11 bases left in between. Findings of the study overall: Immune exposure was documented only through CMV serostatus.

As for this clone: Its antigen is unknown.

This chain links TRBV19 with TRBJ1-5; D ambiguous. This TCR was recovered from a man aged 30 to 39 in good health and CMV-seronegative. Sequenced input: PBMCs. The CDR3 nucleotides are TGTGCCAGTAGTACCCGGGTTCAAAATCAGCCCCAGCATTTT. Translated, it gives CASSTRVQNQPQHF.